One and the same sample provided the 27 T cell receptor beta chains below, sequenced in a study of cytomegalovirus exposure and HLA in healthy donors. Primers: 60 Vbeta forward and 13 Jbeta reverse. TCRdb keeps only in-frame clones here, not all; method: immunoSEQ multiplex PCR. This table has fewer than 110,000 clones, more than 70% appearing once. Sequencing was done on a sample of PBMCs. These receptors were taken from a young man in good health and CMV-seronegative.

This clone was detected only a few times. This chain joins TRBV7-8 and TRBJ2-2, with 7 bases identical to TRBD2. After removal of 5 bases from V and 6 bases from J, the junction contained 9 bases not matched to a gene. Germline V gene data show CDR1 as SGHVS and CDR2 as FQNEAQ. This CDR3 contains 15 residues. The CDR3 region has the DNA TGTGCCAGCAGCGTTCCGGGACTACCTCCCGGGGAGCTGTTTTTT. Its protein product is CASSVPGLPPGELFF.

The chain uses TRBV7-9 and TRBJ2-1; possibly TRBD2 for D (5 bases). The CDR3 spans 13 residues. CDR1 SEHNR and CDR2 FQNEAQ come from the germline V gene (reference sequence). The V gene lost 7 bases and the J gene lost 10 bases, with 17 bases spanning the gap. CDR3 amino acids: CASTPGAEKEQFF. Written as DNA, the CDR3 is TGTGCCAGCACCCCCGGAGCGGAAAAAGAGCAGTTCTTC.

The CDR3 spells CASNPPWTGLPPQHF. The CDR3 bases are TGTGCCAGTAATCCTCCCTGGACAGGGCTACCGCCCCAGCATTTT. The rearrangement links TRBV19 to TRBJ1-5; 8 bases line up with TRBD1. V shed 7 bases, J shed 9 bases, and the junction held 14 bases outside the gene matches. From germline, CDR1 is LNHDA and CDR2 SQIVND (reference sequence). The CDR3 sequence is 15 residues long.

V gene TRBV7-9 combines with J gene TRBJ1-2; no clear D. Germline-derived CDR1 and CDR2 are SEHNR and FQNEAQ (reference sequence). The CDR3 runs 13 residues. The V and J ends lost 2 bases and 0 bases respectively, with 4 bases between them. CDR3 sequence: CASSLTANYGYTF. The CDR3 DNA sequence: TGTGCCAGCAGCTTAACAGCTAACTATGGCTACACCTTC.

V is TRBV7-9 and J is TRBJ2-7, with D possibly TRBD1 on 5 matching bases. Germline V gives CDR1 SEHNR, CDR2 FQNEAQ (reference sequence). The V end lost 5 bases, the J end lost 3 bases, and 20 bases lay between the germline ends. The CDR3 has 16 amino acids. The CDR3 bases are TGTGCCAGCAGCCTTACTCTGGGGCAGAAGATCTACGAGCAGTACTTC. Residues: CASSLTLGQKIYEQYF.

The chain carries TRBV9 and TRBJ2-1, with 12 bases lining up with TRBD2. J lost 5 bases, V lost 1 base, and 4 bases had no gene match. The germline V gene encodes CDR1 SGDLS and CDR2 YYNGEE. This CDR3 spans 16 amino acids. The CDR3 loop is CASSVWLAGGDNEQFF. The CDR3 DNA is TGTGCCAGCAGCGTATGGCTAGCGGGAGGGGACAATGAGCAGTTCTTC. Filled out from reference TRBV9 and TRBJ2-1, the complete variable domain reads DSGVTQTPKHLITATGQRVTLRCSPRSGDLSVYWYQQSLDQGLQFLIQYYNGEERAKGNILERFSAQQFPDLHSELNLSSLELGDSALYFCASSVWLAGGDNEQFFGPGTRLTVL.

In this sample, this clone turned up a few times. CDR3 nucleotide sequence: TGTGCCAGCAGCTTGGCTCCTTTGACATACCCTGAAGCTTTCTTT. It yields the protein CASSLAPLTYPEAFF. The V gene is TRBV5-6, the J gene TRBJ1-1; no definite D call. CDR1 is SGHDT and CDR2 is YYEEEE in the germline V gene. CDR3 length equals 15 residues. The V end lost 0 bases, the J end lost 6 bases, and 15 bases lay between the germline ends.

The J gene is TRBJ1-3, the V gene TRBV28; D is possibly TRBD1 (6 bases). The CDR3 is 15 residues long. Germline V gene sequence: CDR1 MDHEN, CDR2 SYDVKM. Trimming took 1 base from V and 3 from J, leaving 10 bases between them. The CDR3 coding sequence is TGTGCCAGCAGTTTATCGGCAGGGGTTGGAAACACCATATATTTT. Protein: CASSLSAGVGNTIYF.

V gene TRBV11-2 combines with J gene TRBJ1-5; D call uncertain. There are 15 residues in the CDR3. Germline loops: CDR1 SGHAT, CDR2 FQNNGV. V lost 1 base and J lost 0, with 7 bases in between. The CDR3 sequence is CASSLAGNSNQPQHF. For the CDR3, the DNA is TGTGCCAGCAGCTTAGCCGGGAATAGCAATCAGCCCCAGCATTTT. The full variable domain, with the rest looked up from reference TRBV11-2 and TRBJ1-5, is EAGVAQSPRYKIIEKRQSVAFWCNPISGHATLYWYQQILGQGPKLLIQFQNNGVVDDSQLPKDRFSAERLKGVDSTLKIQPAKLEDSAVYLCASSLAGNSNQPQHFGDGTRLSIL.

Only one count was recorded for this clone. The chain has TRBV7-7 and TRBJ2-1, with TRBD2 matching 11 bases. V gave up 5 bases and J gave up 2 bases; unmatched junction bases: 5. The CDR3 sequence is 16 residues long. The germline CDR1 and CDR2 sequences are SSHAT and FNYEAQ (reference sequence). CDR3 protein: CASSPVAGGPYNEQFF. CDR3 nucleotide sequence: TGTGCCAGCAGCCCTGTAGCGGGAGGGCCCTACAATGAGCAGTTCTTC.

The chain employs TRBV6-5 and TRBJ2-7, with 8 bases fitting TRBD1. This CDR3 contains 14 residues. The ends lost 4 bases at V and 9 bases at J; junction bases unmatched: 11. Germline values: CDR1 MNHEY, CDR2 SVGAGI. The CDR3 DNA sequence: TGTGCCAGCAGTTCCCGGGACAGGCCTGACGGGCAGTACTTC. Protein: CASSSRDRPDGQYF.

CDR3 sequence reads: CASSAGPPFGTQYF. The CDR3 DNA is TGTGCCAGCAGTGCGGGACCCCCTTTCGGGACCCAGTACTTC. The chain uses TRBV6-5 and TRBJ2-5, with D tentatively TRBD2 (6 bases). With 5 bases removed from V and 7 bases from J, the gap between germline ends came to 17 bases. The CDR3 consists of 14 residues. Germline CDR1 is MNHEY and CDR2 is SVGAGI.

A single count supports this clone. The rearrangement links TRBV5-1 to TRBJ2-1; 8 nucleotides align to TRBD2. V dropped 3 bases and J dropped 9; count of bases not matched to a gene: 8. This CDR3 spans 14 amino acids. From germline, CDR1 is SGHRS and CDR2 YFSETQ. This CDR3 reads CASSSGRGSGEQFF. Here the CDR3 DNA reads TGCGCCAGCAGCTCCGGGAGGGGCAGTGGTGAGCAGTTCTTC. Drawing the rest from reference TRBV5-1 and TRBJ2-1, the complete variable domain is KAGVTQTPRYLIKTRGQQVTLSCSPISGHRSVSWYQQTPGQGLQFLFEYFSETQRNKGNFPGRFSGRQFSNSRSEMNVSTLELGDSALYLCASSSGRGSGEQFFGPGTRLTVL.

This clone appeared many times. The same CDR3 can be traced to other DNA sequences in this sample. The chain is built from TRBV27 and TRBJ1-1; D not resolved. V was trimmed by 3 bases and J by 1 base, leaving 6 bases between them. The CDR3 contains 13 residues. CDR1 MNHEY and CDR2 SMNVEV come from the germline V gene (reference sequence). The CDR3 loop is CASSFSENTEAFF. Here the CDR3 DNA reads TGTGCCAGCAGTTTTTCAGAGAACACTGAAGCTTTCTTT.

This chain uses TRBV6-5 with TRBJ1-1, with unresolved D. The germline CDR1 and CDR2 sequences are MNHEY and SVGAGI. The CDR3 sequence is 14 residues long. V was pared by 6 bases and J by 5 bases, with 16 bases between. CDR3: CASRPTMRETEAFF. The CDR3 DNA follows: TGTGCCAGCAGGCCTACAATGAGGGAGACTGAAGCTTTCTTT.

The chain carries TRBV5-1 and TRBJ2-7; no definite D call. Trimming left V 0 bases short and J 4 bases short, with 14 bases between. Germline CDR1 is SGHRS and CDR2 is YFSETQ. There are 15 residues in the CDR3. CDR3 bases: TGCGCCAGCAGCTTGGGTCCGGGTACCCAGTACGAGCAGTACTTC. Translating it yields CASSLGPGTQYEQYF.

This clone was counted a single time. This chain joins TRBV7-3 and TRBJ2-1; TRBD2 matches at 8 bases. In germline, CDR1 is SGHTA, CDR2 FQGTGA. Trimming at V came to 2 bases and at J to 3 bases, leaving 3 bases not matched to a gene. The CDR3 is made up of 15 amino acids. The CDR3 is CASSLYSGGYNEQFF. The CDR3 DNA reads TGTGCCAGCAGCTTATACAGCGGGGGCTACAATGAGCAGTTCTTC. Together with reference TRBV7-3 and TRBJ2-1, the CDR3 gives the full variable domain: GAGVSQTPSNKVTEKGKYVELRCDPISGHTALYWYRQSLGQGPEFLIYFQGTGAADDSGLPNDRFFAVRPEGSVSTLKIQRTERGDSAVYLCASSLYSGGYNEQFFGPGTRLTVL.

The chain uses TRBV10-2 and TRBJ2-2, with 10 nucleotides matching TRBD1. The CDR3 loop spans 16 amino acids. Germline V gives CDR1 WSHSY, CDR2 SAAADI. Germline trimming cut 2 bases from V and 7 bases from J; bases unmatched to any gene: 7. In nucleotides, the CDR3 is TGCGCCAGCAGTGAGACGAGGGACAGGGGTAGCGGGGAGCTGTTTTTT. Translation gives CASSETRDRGSGELFF.

The V and J genes are TRBV18 and TRBJ1-1, with TRBD1 matching 9 bases. Germline V gene lookup returns CDR1 KGHSH and CDR2 LQKENI. V lost 2 bases to trimming and J lost 4 bases; unmatched junction nucleotides: 5. CDR3 length equals 15 residues. CDR3 DNA: TGTGCCAGCTCACCAGGGACAGGGCTCTCCACTGAAGCTTTCTTT. It encodes CASSPGTGLSTEAFF.

This chain joins TRBV30 and TRBJ2-7; TRBD1 agrees at 8 bases. The CDR3 loop spans 13 amino acids. V lost 6 bases to trimming and J lost 4 bases; unmatched junction nucleotides: 8. Germline values: CDR1 GTSNPN, CDR2 SVGIG (reference sequence). The CDR3 is CACLDRAGYEQYF. The CDR3 DNA follows: TGTGCCTGCCTGGACAGGGCGGGTTACGAGCAGTACTTC.

Comments on this clone: Other DNA sequences in this sample translate to the same CDR3. The chain uses TRBV27 and TRBJ2-7, with D unclear. Germline CDR1 reads MNHEY; CDR2 reads SMNVEV (reference sequence). Trimming left V 0 bases short and J 2 bases short, with 5 bases between. This CDR3 contains 13 residues. The CDR3 DNA reads as TGTGCCAGCAGTTTATCGGGCCCCTACGAGCAGTACTTC. It specifies CASSLSGPYEQYF.

The V gene is TRBV6-6, the J gene TRBJ1-2; D unclear. The CDR3 runs to 13 residues. CDR1 and CDR2 from the germline V gene are MNHNY and SVGAGI (reference sequence). V lost 7 bases and J lost 1, with 10 bases in between. This CDR3 reads CASTQIHNYGYTF. The CDR3 bases are TGTGCCAGCACACAGATACATAACTATGGCTACACCTTC.

The chain combines TRBV9 with TRBJ2-3; 15 bases are a match to TRBD2. Germline V lookup: CDR1 SGDLS, CDR2 YYNGEE. V was clipped by 3 bases and J by 4 bases; unmatched bases: 0. This CDR3 region has 15 residues. The DNA for the CDR3 is TGTGCCAGCAGCGGGACTAGCGGGAGGGCAGATACGCAGTATTTT. This encodes CASSGTSGRADTQYF.

The table lists this clone with a few counts. V is TRBV7-9 and J is TRBJ1-4; the D gene is possibly TRBD1 (5 bases). The CDR3 sequence is 15 residues long. Trimming cost V 5 bases and J 3 bases, with 13 bases left between them. Germline CDR1 reads SEHNR; CDR2 reads FQNEAQ (reference sequence). The CDR3 bases are TGTGCCAGCAGCGCAGGTGGGGCGGCTAATGAAAAACTGTTTTTT. Its protein product is CASSAGGAANEKLFF.

This clone was seen just once. The chain employs TRBV7-8 and TRBJ2-7; tentative D call: TRBD1 (6 bases). V lost 5 bases and J 7 bases, leaving 24 bases between the germline ends. Germline CDR1 and CDR2: SGHVS and FQNEAQ. The CDR3 contains 16 residues. The CDR3 DNA follows: TGTGCCAGCAGCGATCCGGGACAAAGTTCCCTAATGGAGCAGTACTTC. The encoded protein is CASSDPGQSSLMEQYF.

The chain recombines TRBV6-4 with TRBJ2-4; 8 nucleotides match TRBD1. From germline, CDR1 is MRHNA and CDR2 SNTAGT. Germline trimming cut 2 bases from V and 2 bases from J; bases unmatched to any gene: 23. The CDR3 consists of 22 residues. This chain's CDR3 is CASSDPRTGTPSLSVPKNIQYF. The CDR3 DNA reads as TGTGCCAGCAGTGACCCCAGGACAGGGACTCCTTCACTGTCCGTTCCCAAAAACATTCAGTACTTC.

This clone occurred a few times. The chain links TRBV27 to TRBJ1-1; no clear D. This CDR3 is 11 amino acids long. V lost 8 bases and J lost 5, with 9 bases in between. Germline CDR1 MNHEY, CDR2 SMNVEV (reference sequence). CDR3 protein: CASRSRTEAFF. CDR3 coding DNA: TGTGCCAGCCGTTCCCGGACTGAAGCTTTCTTT.